This TCR beta chain was sequenced in a study of blood T cell repertoires in COVID-19. Overall study context: Acute and convalescent COVID-19 samples came from the United States, Italy and Spain.

Enrolled through a virtual design, the participants were between about 18 and 100 years of age and came from about two dozen US areas. Assignment of participants to cohorts was predicated upon participant-reported clinical history. Original methodology: The authors estimated nucleated cell counts from reference gene primer amplification. Profiled with immunoSEQ multiplex PCR; TCRdb holds only in-frame clones, not every one. V, J and clone size reflect that table, while D and trimming were determined from the DNA. The repertoire holds some 200,000 clones, over 80% seen once, with approximately 10% in the top ten. Germline loops: CDR1 KGHSH, CDR2 LQKENI. The length of the CDR3 is 15 residues. V lost 5 bases, J lost 4 bases, and 5 bases stayed unmatched.

The sample taken for sequencing was PBMCs or T cells enriched from blood (not recorded which). J is TRBJ1-2 and V is TRBV18; TRBD1 agrees at 12 bases. This receptor was taken from a man aged 18 to 30 with acute COVID-19. The CDR3 DNA follows: TGTGCCAGCTCAGGGACAGGGGGCGCCGGCTATGGCTACACCTTC. Translating it yields CASSGTGGAGYGYTF.